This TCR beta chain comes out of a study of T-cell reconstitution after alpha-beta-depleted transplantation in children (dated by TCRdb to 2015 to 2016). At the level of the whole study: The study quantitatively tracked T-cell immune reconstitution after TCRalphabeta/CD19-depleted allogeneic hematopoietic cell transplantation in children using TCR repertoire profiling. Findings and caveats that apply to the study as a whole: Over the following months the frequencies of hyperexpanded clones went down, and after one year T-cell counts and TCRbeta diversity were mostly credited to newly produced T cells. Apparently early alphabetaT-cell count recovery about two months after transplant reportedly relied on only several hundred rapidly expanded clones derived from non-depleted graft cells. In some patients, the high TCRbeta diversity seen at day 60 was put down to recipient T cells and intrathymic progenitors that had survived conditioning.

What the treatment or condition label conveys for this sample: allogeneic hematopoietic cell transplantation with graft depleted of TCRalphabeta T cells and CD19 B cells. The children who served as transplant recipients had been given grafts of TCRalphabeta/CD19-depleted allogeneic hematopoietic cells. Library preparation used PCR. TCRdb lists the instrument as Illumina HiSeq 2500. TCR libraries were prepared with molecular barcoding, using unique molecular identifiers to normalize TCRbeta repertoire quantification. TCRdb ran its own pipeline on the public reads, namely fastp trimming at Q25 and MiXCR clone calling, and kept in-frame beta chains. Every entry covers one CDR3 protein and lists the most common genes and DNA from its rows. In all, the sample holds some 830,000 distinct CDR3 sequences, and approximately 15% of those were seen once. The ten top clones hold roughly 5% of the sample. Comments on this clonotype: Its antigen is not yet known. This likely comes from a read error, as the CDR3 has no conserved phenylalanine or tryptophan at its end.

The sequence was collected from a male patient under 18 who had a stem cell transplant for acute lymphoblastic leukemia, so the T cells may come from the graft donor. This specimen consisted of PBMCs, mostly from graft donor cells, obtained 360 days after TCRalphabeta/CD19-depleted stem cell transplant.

The CDR3 protein sequence reads: CASSLHANTGELFL. The bases are TGTGCCAGCAGCTTACATGCGAACACCGGGGAGCTGTTTCTT. This receptor chain uses TRBV11-2 and TRBJ2-2; the D gene identity is not certain. The CDR3 sequence runs 14 residues, both termini included. Just CDR3 DNA is preserved here, 42 bases in frame from base 1. Via the germline V gene, CDR1 is SGHAT and CDR2 FQNNGV. V lost 2 bases and J lost 0 bases; the stretch between them is 4 bases long.